This TCR beta chain was captured in a study of tumor-infiltrating lymphocytes in primary liver carcinoma. At the level of the study: Male and female patients aged 30 to 69 years made up the cohort. Study observations and caveats: Compared with blood, tumor repertoires held significantly more in their top 250 clones. Relative to tumor region pairs, the tumor-adjacent and tumor-blood pairs showed overlap that was lower.

This clonotype occurred many times. The antigen is undetermined. DNA and RNA were both co-extracted from 20-30 mg of bulk tissue that had not been sorted. Every tumor sample held more than 80% viable tumor cells. Starting material of roughly 550 ng total RNA yielded TCR beta cDNA via a constant-region primer. TCR beta libraries came from three nested multiplex PCR rounds using slightly modified ARM-PCR. A C-beta reverse primer and TRBV1-TRBV30 forward primers served in each of the first two PCR rounds, at ten to eleven cycles apiece. TCRdb re-called the multiplex PCR reads through MiXCR, storing one row per CDR3 protein. The sample has 70,000 to 75,000 distinct CDR3 sequences; approximately 74% are singletons. Trimming left V 0 bases short and J 7 bases short, with 13 bases between. CDR3 length: 14 amino acids. Germline lookup yields CDR1 MGHRA and CDR2 YSYEKL.

The sequenced sample consisted of liver tumor tissue from sampling region 4. Subset in this sample: tumor region T4, right-lateral pole. The chain is built from TRBV4-1 and TRBJ2-7; D may be TRBD2 (7 bases). This receptor was taken from a man in his forties with primary liver carcinoma and hepatitis B virus infection. The CDR3 coding sequence is TGCGCCAGCAGCCAAGAGGGGGGGGCGCCAGAGCAGTACTTC. Its translation is CASSQEGGAPEQYF.